This is a list of T cell receptor beta chains from one sample in a study of Ad26.COV2.S vaccination and SARS-CoV-2 variants. The repertoire was sequenced with immunoSEQ multiplex PCR; TCRdb's copy has only in-frame clones and lacks some. Altogether fewer than 500,000 clones are present, roughly nine tenths being singletons, with the ten largest covering over 2.5%. The source material was peripheral blood, sampled in a trial of Ad26.COV2.S vaccine versus placebo. These receptors all stem from a person aged 18-60 years who received the Ad26.COV2.S COVID-19 vaccine or a placebo. CDR3s leave out the opening cysteine and the closing phenylalanine or tryptophan. Clone size is shown for a subset of rows, as once, few, many or a class of expanded clone.

V | length | size | CDR3
TRBV4-1 | 13 | NA | ASSQDESGGYTIY
TRBV27 | 16 | NA | ASSLSDPRGGRAGELF
TRBV5-6 | 8 | NA | ARAGGEQF
TRBV19 | 11 | NA | ASSIWGNQPQH
TRBV23-1 | 13 | NA | ASSQQAVECTEAF
TRBV19 | 12 | NA | ASSTVGGQETQY
TRBV5-1 | 12 | once | ASSPMWDRFGYT
TRBV4-2 | 14 | NA | ASSPDWGASGETQY
TRBV10-2 | 11 | NA | ASRGLAGETQY
TRBV5-4 | 11 | NA | ASSFTAYNEQF
TRBV27 | 13 | NA | ASSSSGGYTGELF
TRBV6-4 | 14 | NA | ASSDPGTGFSYEQY
TRBV3-1/TRBV3-2 | 12 | NA | ASSPGTTNEKLF
TRBV7-3 | 14 | NA | ASSSASAQGAGTQY
TRBV19 | 14 | NA | ASSMAGGTGVLPLH
TRBV5-4 | 13 | NA | ASPSGQGSQEEQF
TRBV2 | 12 | NA | ASSEAEKEEKLF
TRBV19 | 16 | NA | ASSDGLAGVRNTGELF
TRBV7-2 | 14 | NA | ASSPDRPSINYGYT
TRBV6-6 | 11 | NA | ASSYGIDGELF
TRBV11-3 | 10 | NA | ASSLGDAEQY
TRBV9 | 12 | once | ASTAHSSTDTQY
TRBV5-1 | 11 | NA | ASSLEGQDTQY
TRBV7-8 | 12 | NA | ASSLKGRQQPQH
TRBV7-2 | 10 | NA | AINRRGQRAF
TRBV12-3/TRBV12-4 | 11 | NA | ASKAGRSSEQY
TRBV9 | 13 | NA | ASSRGLAGAGTQY
TRBV24-1 | 14 | NA | ATSDLGTGRADTQY
TRBV5-6 | 14 | NA | ASSRRLAGSDNEQF
TRBV18 | 12 | few | ASSSDSTNTEAF
TRBV28 | 11 | NA | ASSFAVSYEQY
TRBV29-1 | 10 | NA | SVEDQGRGQY
TRBV5-1 | 13 | NA | ASSLGGPMNTEAF
TRBV6-5 | 13 | NA | ASSSGTSGVDTQY
TRBV19 | 12 | NA | ASSIGIFTDTQY
TRBV7-8 | 10 | NA | ASSPPRQTQY
TRBV27 | 16 | NA | ASTPLGEGRIGANVLT
TRBV2 | 12 | NA | ASIVRRMNTEAF
TRBV2 | 13 | NA | ASRLAGGHTGELF
TRBV28 | 10 | NA | ASRGTVYEQY
TRBV7-2 | 11 | NA | ASSFQLGSPLH
TRBV2 | 13 | NA | ASSDGGGASGELF
TRBV5-1 | 13 | NA | ASSLTSGVYNEQF
TRBV4-2 | 13 | NA | ASSQDGRGDQPQH
TRBV7-2 | 12 | once | ASSLAVVAGEQY
TRBV4-2 | 11 | NA | ASSRQGDYGYT
TRBV5-1 | 11 | NA | ASSLKGGSDYT
TRBV11-1 | 12 | NA | ASSLVGYQETQY